This section outlines one T cell receptor (beta chain) sequence together with its context. What this receptor recognizes is not known. Base qualities are not provided; no much larger clone lies one nucleotide away. TCRbeta CDR3 regions were amplified from genomic DNA by means of the immunoSEQ Assay, a bias-controlled multiplex PCR. Regarding the original processing steps: Within the assay, amplification of reference gene primers was used to estimate how many nucleated cells each sample contained. To quantify the absolute abundance of each unique TCRbeta CDR3 rearrangement, sequence reads were collapsed and filtered. For each sample, productive Simpson clonality was calculated as the square root of Simpson's diversity index across productive rearrangements. The table comes from immuneACCESS by way of TCRdb, which keeps in-frame sequences with V and J called. Part of the clones is missing from these tables; in studies checked, under half for an unresolved V gene and the rest for unknown reasons. The D gene and trimming were derived from the DNA, and the V and J assignments and clone size from that table. The sample table shows fewer than 200,000 clones, and roughly three quarters are seen once. Around 8.9% of the sample belongs to the ten largest clones.

Each collaborating institution followed its own protocols to collect whole blood in K2EDTA tubes. For TCRbeta analysis, collaborator samples were shipped as frozen whole blood, as isolated PBMCs, or as DNA extracted from either sample type. The germline V gene provides CDR1 MDHEN and CDR2 SYDVKM. Trimming takes 8 bases from V and 7 bases from J, and the germline ends sit 14 bases apart. From its cysteine to its phenylalanine, the CDR3 spans 12 amino acids. Only the CDR3 portion is preserved as DNA: 36 bases, with reading frame beginning at the first base. The data were obtained in a study of blood T cell repertoires in COVID-19 (TCRdb year 2020). Background on the whole study: The collaborator samples originated in the United States, Italy and Spain and spanned the acute and convalescent phases of COVID-19. The prospective study material was composed of cDNA or gDNA derived from T cells, B-cell-depleted T cells, or PBMCs. The dataset comprised deeply sampled blood TCRbeta repertoires from subjects exposed to, actively infected with, or recovered from COVID-19. The sample metadata nearly always contained a de-identified subject ID, COVID-19 status, age in years and sex. Where available, HLA class I and class II types were obtained from metadata supplied by the sample provider rather than from assay-based typing. The repertoires were released in a freely available public database meant as a resource for research on the immune response to SARS-CoV-2. The samples were drawn from the first 160 participants of the ongoing ImmuneRACE study and from more than 1,000 subjects provided by 6 global collaborators. What the work shows at the level of the full study, not this receptor alone: Clinical and demographic metadata were provided uncurated, with the amount varying by source and participant.

Material: peripheral blood. The receptor chain draws on TRBV28 and TRBJ1-2; a tentative D match to TRBD1 spans 5 bases. This TCR derives from a woman in her 50s with active or convalescent COVID-19. The DNA is TGTGCCAGCGCCACGGGAGGGACTGGCTACACCTTC. This yields the protein CASATGGTGYTF.